This TCR beta chain was recorded in a study of T cell repertoires in cytomegalovirus infection. About the research overall: Public TCR beta signature analysis indicated the presence of both CMV infection and matching HLA type.

The sample holds a few counts of this clonotype. The antigen is not known. Study results and limitations: Cumulative public TCR beta family frequency identified carriers of CMV plus the relevant HLA.

This CDR3 comprises 20 residues. The germline gives CDR1 SGHVS, CDR2 FQNEAQ. V shed 1 base, J shed 3 bases, and the junction held 16 bases outside the gene matches. TCRdb reanalysed the reads using MiXCR and keeps one entry per CDR3 protein. Of around 550,000 distinct CDR3 sequences in the sample, more than 25% were seen once. The sequenced sample consisted of PBMCs. The source is a human donor in good health (CMV status not recorded). Some clones in this sample may be carry-over from other donors' samples. This chain uses TRBV7-8 with TRBJ2-2, with 8 bases aligning to TRBD2. CDR3 region: CASSLDQAGGRRTDTGELFF. The CDR3 coding sequence is TGTGCCAGCAGCTTAGATCAGGCGGGAGGTCGCCGGACCGACACCGGGGAGCTGTTTTTT.